The clone carrying this TCR beta chain was detected ten times or more. As yet, its antigen is unknown. This sample is part of a study of CD8 T cells in ankylosing spondylitis. Study results and limitations: Characteristic, it appeared, of ankylosing spondylitis blood was a TCR beta motif of about eight highly homologous variants. Previous work reported some of these motif variants in the synovial fluid and blood of reactive arthritis. The clones that were linked to disease were reported to be significantly enriched in matched synovial fluid samples from ankylosing spondylitis patients.

A single record per CDR3 protein comes from TCRdb applying MiXCR to the 5' RACE reads. The sample lists about 39,000 distinct CDR3 sequences, 10% occurring once. CDR3 size: 12 residues. Germline V gene sequence: CDR1 SGHRS, CDR2 YFSETQ. Losses at the gene ends were 4 bases for V and 7 bases for J; bases not matched to a gene: 4. J is TRBJ1-1 and V is TRBV5-1, with TRBD1 matching 7 bases. This clonotype was obtained from a male donor with ankylosing spondylitis or in good health (not recorded which). The sequencing input was blood, either unsorted or a sorted T cell fraction (not recorded which). The CDR3 coding sequence is TGCGCCAGCAGCCCGGGACAGCTTGAAGCTTTCTTT. Translation gives CASSPGQLEAFF.